Given below is one T cell receptor beta chain in context. V was pared by 0 bases and J by 3 bases, with 1 base of the junction left unmatched. Germline CDR1 and CDR2: SGHKS and YYEKEE (reference sequence). The CDR3 runs 14 residues. The data originate from a study of cytomegalovirus exposure and HLA in healthy donors. The PCR used 60 Vbeta and 13 Jbeta primers. TCRdb keeps only in-frame clones here, not all; method: immunoSEQ multiplex PCR. Counted here are 90,000 to 120,000 clones, 55% to 85% occurring once; the ten biggest clones make up 7.8%. The receptor comes from a young man in good health and CMV-seronegative. The chain carries TRBV5-5 and TRBJ2-7, with 9 nucleotides matching TRBD1. Sequencing was performed on PBMCs. CDR3 bases: TGTGCCAGCAGCTTGGGGACAGGGGTCTACGAGCAGTACTTC. This gives the protein CASSLGTGVYEQYF.